One and the same sample provided the 6 T cell receptor beta chains below, sequenced in a study of cytomegalovirus exposure and HLA in healthy donors. With 60 Vbeta and 13 Jbeta primers, the PCR was carried out. Some clones are missing from TCRdb's copy, which holds only in-frame ones; the method was immunoSEQ multiplex PCR. Of some 190,000 clones in the sample, roughly 80% were seen once. Sequenced input: PBMCs. These receptors were collected from a woman aged 25 to 39 in good health and CMV-seropositive.

The chain links TRBV10-2 to TRBJ2-7, with D perhaps matching TRBD1 (5 bases). The V gene's germline CDR1 is WSHSY and CDR2 SAAADI. Trimming shortened V by 3 bases and J by 5 bases, and 14 bases separated the two germline ends. The CDR3 covers 14 residues. Written as DNA, the CDR3 is TGCGCCAGCAGTGAAGTAGGGGCGGCCGACGAGCAGTACTTC. Protein: CASSEVGAADEQYF.

The chain combines TRBV27 with TRBJ2-7; weak D call: TRBD2 (6 bases). Germline V gene lookup returns CDR1 MNHEY and CDR2 SMNVEV (reference sequence). The length of the CDR3 is 16 residues. Between the trimmed V and J ends, which lost 5 bases and 0 bases, there was a span of 17 bases. CDR3 in amino acids: CASSIIRGTDSYEQYF. Written as DNA, the CDR3 is TGTGCCAGCAGTATTATCCGCGGGACGGACTCCTACGAGCAGTACTTC.

The CDR3 protein is CASSRLTYPDRSYEQYF. The DNA for the CDR3 is TGTGCCAGCAGCCGACTCACCTATCCCGACAGGTCCTACGAGCAGTACTTC. The chain is built from TRBV7-2 and TRBJ2-7; D might be TRBD1 (6 bases). The germline V gene has CDR1 SGHTA and CDR2 FQGNSA. There are 17 residues in the CDR3. V lost 5 bases, J lost 1 base, and 21 bases lay in between.

This clone came up a few times. Other DNA sequences in this specimen translate into the identical CDR3. The chain has TRBV18 and TRBJ1-1; TRBD1 might be the D (6 bases). CDR1 is KGHSH, CDR2 LQKENI, per germline. Between the trimmed V and J ends, which lost 6 bases and 1 base, there was a span of 12 bases. CDR3 length: 14 amino acids. The CDR3 DNA reads TGTGCCAGCTCTCTTATGGGACAGAACACTGAAGCTTTCTTT. Translating it yields CASSLMGQNTEAFF.

V and J are TRBV5-4 and TRBJ2-7; 7 bases fit TRBD2. The CDR3 is made up of 16 amino acids. With V trimmed by 7 bases and J by 0 bases, 13 bases remained unmatched. The germline V gene encodes CDR1 SGHNT and CDR2 YYREEE (reference sequence). Written as DNA, the CDR3 is TGTGCCAGCGGGCCCTATTCTAGCGGACCCTCCTACGAGCAGTACTTC. Translating gives CASGPYSSGPSYEQYF.

The CDR3 nucleotides are TGTGCCAGCAGCCGTCCCGCGGGTTCGTACTACGAGCAGTACTTC. The encoded protein is CASSRPAGSYYEQYF. The V call is TRBV7-2, the J call TRBJ2-7; tentatively, D is TRBD2 (5 bases). The germline gives CDR1 SGHTA, CDR2 FQGNSA. The CDR3 spans 15 residues. Trimming shortened V by 5 bases and J by 3 bases, and 17 bases separated the two germline ends. Based on the CDR3 plus reference TRBV7-2 and TRBJ2-7, the full variable domain is GAGVSQSPSNKVTEKGKDVELRCDPISGHTALYWYRQSLGQGLEFLIYFQGNSAPDKSGLPSDRFSAERTGGSVSTLTIQRTQQEDSAVYLCASSRPAGSYYEQYFGPGTRLTVT.